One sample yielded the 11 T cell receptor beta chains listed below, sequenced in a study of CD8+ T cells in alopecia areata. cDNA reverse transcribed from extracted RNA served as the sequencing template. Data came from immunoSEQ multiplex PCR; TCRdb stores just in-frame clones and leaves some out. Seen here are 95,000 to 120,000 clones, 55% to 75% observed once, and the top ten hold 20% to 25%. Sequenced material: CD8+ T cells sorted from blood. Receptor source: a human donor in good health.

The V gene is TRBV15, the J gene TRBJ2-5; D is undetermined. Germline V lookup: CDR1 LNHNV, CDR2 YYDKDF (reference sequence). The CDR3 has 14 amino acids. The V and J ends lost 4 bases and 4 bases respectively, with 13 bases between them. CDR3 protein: CATSTSTLLETQYF. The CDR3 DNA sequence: TGTGCCACCAGCACTTCTACATTGCTAGAGACCCAGTACTTC.

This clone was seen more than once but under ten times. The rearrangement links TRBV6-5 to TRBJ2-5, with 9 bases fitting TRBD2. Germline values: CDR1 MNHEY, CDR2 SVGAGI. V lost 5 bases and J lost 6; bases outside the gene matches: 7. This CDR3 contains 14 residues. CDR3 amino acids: CASSLASGVKTQYF. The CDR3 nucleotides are TGTGCCAGCAGTCTTGCTAGCGGGGTAAAGACCCAGTACTTC.

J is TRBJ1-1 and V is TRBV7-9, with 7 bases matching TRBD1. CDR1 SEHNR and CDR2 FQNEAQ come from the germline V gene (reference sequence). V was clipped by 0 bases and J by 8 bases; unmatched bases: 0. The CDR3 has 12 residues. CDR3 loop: CASSLATGEAFF. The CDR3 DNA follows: TGTGCCAGCAGCTTAGCGACAGGGGAAGCTTTCTTT. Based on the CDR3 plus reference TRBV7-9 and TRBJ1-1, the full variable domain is DTGVSQNPRHKITKRGQNVTFRCDPISEHNRLYWYRQTLGQGPEFLTYFQNEAQLEKSRLLSDRFSAERPKGSFSTLEIQRTEQGDSAMYLCASSLATGEAFFGQGTRLTVV.

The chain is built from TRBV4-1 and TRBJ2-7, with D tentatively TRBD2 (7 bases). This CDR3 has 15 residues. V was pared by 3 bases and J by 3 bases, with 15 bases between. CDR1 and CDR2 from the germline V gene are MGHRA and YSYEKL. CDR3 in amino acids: CASSQGGGEGYEQYF. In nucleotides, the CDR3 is TGCGCCAGCAGCCAGGGCGGGGGCGAAGGCTACGAGCAGTACTTC.

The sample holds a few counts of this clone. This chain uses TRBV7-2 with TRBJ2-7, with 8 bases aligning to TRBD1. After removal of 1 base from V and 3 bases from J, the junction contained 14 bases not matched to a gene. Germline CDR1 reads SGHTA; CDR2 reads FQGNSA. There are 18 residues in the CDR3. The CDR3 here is CASSLVPYVTGAGYEQYF. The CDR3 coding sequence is TGTGCCAGCAGCTTAGTTCCTTATGTGACAGGGGCGGGCTACGAGCAGTACTTC.

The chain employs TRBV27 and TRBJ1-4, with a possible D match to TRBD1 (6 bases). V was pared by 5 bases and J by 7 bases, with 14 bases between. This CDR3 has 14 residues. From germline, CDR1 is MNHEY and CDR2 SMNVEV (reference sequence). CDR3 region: CASSETGSGEKLFF. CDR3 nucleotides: TGTGCCAGCAGTGAAACAGGGAGTGGTGAAAAACTGTTTTTT.

CDR3 sequence reads: CASSEIGADTQYF. The CDR3 bases are TGTGCCAGCAGTGAAATAGGGGCAGATACGCAGTATTTT. The V gene is TRBV2, the J gene TRBJ2-3; a possible D gene is TRBD1 (5 bases). Trimming cost V 2 bases and J 4 bases, with 7 bases left between them. The CDR3 totals 13 residues. Per the germline V gene, CDR1 is SNHLY and CDR2 is FYNNEI.

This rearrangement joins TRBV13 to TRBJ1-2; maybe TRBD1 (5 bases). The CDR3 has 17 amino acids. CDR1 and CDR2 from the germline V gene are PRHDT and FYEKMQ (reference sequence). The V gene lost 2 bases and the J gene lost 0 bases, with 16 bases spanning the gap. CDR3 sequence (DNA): TGTGCCAGCAGCTTATTAGGGGACTTCGGAGCTAACTATGGCTACACCTTC. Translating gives CASSLLGDFGANYGYTF.

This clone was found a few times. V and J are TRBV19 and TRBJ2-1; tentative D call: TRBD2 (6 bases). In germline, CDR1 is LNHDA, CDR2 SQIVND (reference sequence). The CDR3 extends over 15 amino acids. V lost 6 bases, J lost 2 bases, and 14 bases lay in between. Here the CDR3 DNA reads TGTGCCAGTAGCTTTGGTGGGGGGACCTACAATGAGCAGTTCTTC. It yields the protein CASSFGGGTYNEQFF.

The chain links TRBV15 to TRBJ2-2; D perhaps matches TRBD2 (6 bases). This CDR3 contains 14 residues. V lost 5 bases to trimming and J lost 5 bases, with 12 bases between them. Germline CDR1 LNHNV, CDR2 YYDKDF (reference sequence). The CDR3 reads CATSGPAGTGELFF. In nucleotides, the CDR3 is TGTGCCACCAGCGGTCCAGCGGGTACCGGGGAGCTGTTTTTT.

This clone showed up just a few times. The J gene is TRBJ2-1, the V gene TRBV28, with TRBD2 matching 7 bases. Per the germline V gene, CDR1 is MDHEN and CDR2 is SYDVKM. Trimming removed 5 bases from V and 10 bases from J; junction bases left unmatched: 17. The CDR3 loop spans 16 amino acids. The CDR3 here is CASSPLRGRDRLEQFF. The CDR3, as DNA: TGTGCCAGCAGTCCGCTACGAGGGAGGGATCGGTTAGAGCAGTTCTTC.